This entry lists 4 T cell receptor beta chains sequenced from one sample in a study of T cell repertoires in cytomegalovirus infection. The antigens these receptors bind are not known. MiXCR, run by TCRdb on the reads, gives a single entry per CDR3 protein. The sample consists of about a million distinct CDR3 sequences, approximately 30% of them appearing once. Sequenced material: cultured CD8+ T cells from PBMCs, taken from culture after CMV antigen stimulation. The receptors here all came from a human donor in good health (CMV status not recorded). Some clones in this sample may be carry-over from other donors' samples.

This clonotype turned up a few times. The V call is TRBV9, the J call TRBJ2-5; 10 bases align to TRBD2. The CDR3 has 16 amino acids. The trim removed 0 bases at V and 5 bases at J, leaving 7 bases unmatched. Germline V gives CDR1 SGDLS, CDR2 YYNGEE. The CDR3 DNA reads as TGTGCCAGCAGCGTAGAGTCTAGCGGGGGCCGCGAGACCCAGTACTTC. This translates into CASSVESSGGRETQYF.

Written as DNA, the CDR3 is TGCGCCAGCAGTGTGTCCGGGCTAGCCCTCACTCACCAAGAGACCCAGTACTTC. Its translation: CASSVSGLALTHQETQYF. The chain links TRBV10-2 to TRBJ2-5; the D gene is possibly TRBD2 (5 bases). The CDR3 covers 18 residues. Per germline, CDR1 WSHSY and CDR2 SAAADI. Trimming pared 4 bases from V and 0 bases from J, leaving 21 bases between.

This clonotype has at least ten counts. The CDR3 sequence: CASSQDWRPSGETQYF. CDR3 bases: TGCGCCAGCAGCCAAGACTGGCGGCCATCCGGAGAGACCCAGTACTTC. The chain joins TRBV4-1 to TRBJ2-5, with unresolved D. V was trimmed by 0 bases and J by 4 bases, leaving 15 bases between them. Germline loops: CDR1 MGHRA, CDR2 YSYEKL. The CDR3 contains 16 residues.

The J gene is TRBJ2-1, the V gene TRBV6-1; possible D gene TRBD2, 6 bases. Germline V lookup: CDR1 MNHNS, CDR2 SASEGT. V lost 6 bases and J lost 8, with 20 bases in between. The CDR3 has 15 amino acids. CDR3 nucleotides: TGTGCCAGCAGGCCCCCCCGGGGGTACATCGATGAGCAGTTCTTC. Translating it yields CASRPPRGYIDEQFF.